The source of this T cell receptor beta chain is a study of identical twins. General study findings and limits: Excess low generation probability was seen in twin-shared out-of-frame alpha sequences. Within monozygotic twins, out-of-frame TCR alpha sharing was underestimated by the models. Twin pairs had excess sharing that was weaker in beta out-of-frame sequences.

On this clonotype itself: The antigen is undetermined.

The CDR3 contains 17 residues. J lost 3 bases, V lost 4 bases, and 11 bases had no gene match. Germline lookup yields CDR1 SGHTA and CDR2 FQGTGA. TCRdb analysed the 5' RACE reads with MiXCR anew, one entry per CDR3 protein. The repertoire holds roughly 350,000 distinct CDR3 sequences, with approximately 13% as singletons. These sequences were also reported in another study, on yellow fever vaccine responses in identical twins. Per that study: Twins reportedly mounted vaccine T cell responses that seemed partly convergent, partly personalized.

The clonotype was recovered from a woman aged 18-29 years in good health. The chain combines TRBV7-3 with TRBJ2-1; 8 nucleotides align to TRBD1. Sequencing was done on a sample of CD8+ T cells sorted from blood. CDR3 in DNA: TGTGCCAGCAGCTCCGAAGGGGCAGGGGGCGTCTACAATGAGCAGTTCTTC. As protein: CASSSEGAGGVYNEQFF.